What follows are 31 T cell receptor beta chains derived from one specimen sequenced in a study of CD8+ T cells in alopecia areata. It was cDNA, reverse transcribed from extracted RNA, that served as the sequencing template. Libraries were prepared by immunoSEQ multiplex PCR; TCRdb keeps only in-frame clonotypes and omits some of them. The data show tens of thousands of clones, around 66% seen once. Treatment in this sample: oral pan-JAK inhibitor, 5-10 mg twice daily. Source: CD8+ T cells sorted from blood, taken at week 24, from a patient treated with tofacitinib. Receptors originate from a human donor with alopecia areata.

The chain links TRBV4-1 to TRBJ2-1; TRBD2 aligns across 11 bases. Germline V gene lookup returns CDR1 MGHRA and CDR2 YSYEKL. This CDR3 comprises 15 residues. V lost 0 bases, J lost 6 bases, and 1 base stayed unmatched. CDR3 DNA sequence: TGCGCCAGCAGCCAAGATCTAGCGGGAGGCAATGAGCAGTTCTTC. Its translation: CASSQDLAGGNEQFF.

The rearrangement links TRBV7-4 to TRBJ2-7, with a tentative D call TRBD1 (5 bases). The CDR3 sequence is 15 residues long. The V and J ends lost 4 bases and 2 bases respectively, with 15 bases between them. Germline V gene sequence: CDR1 SGHVT, CDR2 SQSDAQ. This CDR3 reads CASSYGDRPPYEQYF. CDR3 nucleotide sequence: TGTGCCAGCAGCTATGGCGACAGACCACCCTACGAGCAGTACTTC.

The genes are TRBV7-9 and TRBJ2-3; 10 nucleotides line up with TRBD1. This CDR3 is 15 amino acids long. Losses at the gene ends were 5 bases for V and 1 base for J; bases not matched to a gene: 3. The V gene's germline CDR1 is SEHNR and CDR2 FQNEAQ (reference sequence). The CDR3 DNA is TGTGCCAGCAGCCCTGGGACAGGGGGCACAGATACGCAGTATTTT. Residues: CASSPGTGGTDTQYF. The full variable domain, completed using reference TRBV7-9 and TRBJ2-3, is DTGVSQNPRHKITKRGQNVTFRCDPISEHNRLYWYRQTLGQGPEFLTYFQNEAQLEKSRLLSDRFSAERPKGSFSTLEIQRTEQGDSAMYLCASSPGTGGTDTQYFGPGTRLTVL.

Details on this clone: The sample has other DNA sequences that encode this CDR3 too. The chain has TRBV5-6 and TRBJ2-7; D unclear. The germline V gene encodes CDR1 SGHDT and CDR2 YYEEEE. The ends were cut back, 0 bases at V and 0 bases at J, with 4 bases in the middle. The CDR3 totals 13 residues. CDR3: CASSLGSSYEQYF. Written as DNA, the CDR3 is TGTGCCAGCAGCTTGGGCAGCTCCTACGAGCAGTACTTC.

This sequence joins TRBV4-1 and TRBJ2-7; TRBD2 is a possible D gene (5 bases). V was pared by 4 bases and J by 2 bases, with 12 bases between. Germline V gene sequence: CDR1 MGHRA, CDR2 YSYEKL. The CDR3 runs to 14 residues. CDR3 nucleotide sequence: TGCGCCAGCAGCCCAGCGGACCGCGCCTACGAGCAGTACTTC. Encoded protein: CASSPADRAYEQYF.

CDR3 region: CASRFGAKNIQYF. In DNA, the CDR3 is TGTGCCAGTAGATTCGGAGCCAAAAACATTCAGTACTTC. V and J are TRBV19 and TRBJ2-4, with D hard to call. Trimming removed 6 bases from V and 0 bases from J, with 6 bases in between. This CDR3 is 13 amino acids long. The germline V gene encodes CDR1 LNHDA and CDR2 SQIVND (reference sequence).

The CDR3 coding sequence is TGCAGCGTTGCTGACGGACAGAACACTGAAGCTTTCTTT. Translation: CSVADGQNTEAFF. The genes are TRBV29-1 and TRBJ1-1, with D possibly being TRBD1 (5 bases). V was trimmed by 4 bases and J by 1 base, leaving 10 bases between them. The V gene's germline CDR1 is SQVTM and CDR2 ANQGSEA. The CDR3 spans 13 residues.

This chain connects TRBV6-1 to TRBJ1-2, with D hard to call. The length of the CDR3 is 10 residues. V lost 4 bases and J lost 8, with 5 bases in between. Germline V gene sequence: CDR1 MNHNS, CDR2 SASEGT. In DNA, the CDR3 is TGTGCCAGCAGTGCAGGAGGCTACACCTTC. This sequence encodes CASSAGGYTF.

The CDR3: CASTKNPGGETQYF. CDR3 nucleotide sequence: TGTGCCAGCACCAAAAACCCCGGTGGAGAGACCCAGTACTTC. The genes are TRBV7-9 and TRBJ2-5; D is ambiguous. Germline assignment: CDR1 SEHNR and CDR2 FQNEAQ (reference sequence). CDR3 length equals 14 residues. The ends were cut back, 7 bases at V and 4 bases at J, with 16 bases in the middle.

The genes are TRBV27 and TRBJ2-5; 9 bases align to TRBD2. This CDR3 comprises 14 residues. J lost 5 bases, V lost 5 bases, and 6 bases had no gene match. Germline values: CDR1 MNHEY, CDR2 SMNVEV (reference sequence). The CDR3 loop reads CASSRSGRWETQYF. The CDR3, as DNA: TGTGCCAGCAGTAGAAGCGGGAGGTGGGAGACCCAGTACTTC.

The V and J genes are TRBV7-9 and TRBJ2-1; TRBD2 matches 11 bases. Germline CDR1 is SEHNR and CDR2 is FQNEAQ (reference sequence). Trimming removed 5 bases from V and 10 bases from J; junction bases left unmatched: 10. The CDR3 totals 15 residues. CDR3 sequence (DNA): TGTGCCAGCAGCCTACTAGCGGGGGCCCTAGGGGAGCAGTTCTTC. Amino acid sequence: CASSLLAGALGEQFF.

The chain links TRBV5-5 to TRBJ2-7, with 10 bases lining up with TRBD2. CDR1 and CDR2 (germline): SGHKS, YYEKEE (reference sequence). There are 15 residues in the CDR3. Trimming cost V 4 bases and J 0 bases; bases outside gene matches: 4. In nucleotides, the CDR3 is TGTGCCAGCAGCCTATGGACTAGCGGCTCCTACGAGCAGTACTTC. It codes for CASSLWTSGSYEQYF.

In this sample, this clone turned up a few times. This chain links TRBV28 with TRBJ2-7; D gene uncertain. Trimming pared 6 bases from V and 0 bases from J, leaving 15 bases between. The CDR3 covers 15 residues. Germline-derived CDR1 and CDR2 are MDHEN and SYDVKM. The CDR3 DNA reads as TGTGCCAGCAGCTTAGATCCCACGTTCTCCTACGAGCAGTACTTC. Translation: CASSLDPTFSYEQYF.

This clone was picked up one time. V and J are TRBV19 and TRBJ2-7; 9 nucleotides line up with TRBD2. With 4 bases clipped from V and 3 bases from J, the junction kept 4 bases outside the gene matches. The CDR3 totals 14 residues. Per the germline V gene, CDR1 is LNHDA and CDR2 is SQIVND (reference sequence). CDR3 nucleotide sequence: TGTGCCAGTAGTACCGGACTAGCGTTCTACGAGCAGTACTTC. Translation gives CASSTGLAFYEQYF. The variable domain in full, with the rest retrieved from reference TRBV19 and TRBJ2-7, is DGGITQSPKYLFRKEGQNVTLSCEQNLNHDAMYWYRQDPGQGLRLIYYSQIVNDFQKGDIAEGYSVSREKKESFPLTVTSAQKNPTAFYLCASSTGLAFYEQYFGPGTRLTVT.

The CDR3 DNA sequence: TGTGCCAGTAGTATTTATGGGGAAGGATATGAAAAACTGTTTTTT. Its translation: CASSIYGEGYEKLFF. The chain recombines TRBV19 with TRBJ1-4; unclear D gene. Germline CDR1 and CDR2: LNHDA and SQIVND (reference sequence). This CDR3 comprises 15 residues. Trimming removed 3 bases at V and 6 bases at J, with 14 bases between.

This rearrangement joins TRBV25-1 to TRBJ2-7; a possible D gene is TRBD1 (6 bases). The V end lost 3 bases, the J end lost 2 bases, and 8 bases lay between the germline ends. Germline V gene lookup returns CDR1 MGHDK and CDR2 SYGVNS. This CDR3 contains 13 residues. CDR3: CASSEDSTYEQYF. In DNA, the CDR3 is TGTGCCAGCAGTGAGGACAGCACCTACGAGCAGTACTTC.

The chain carries TRBV7-6 and TRBJ2-7, with TRBD1 identical over 7 bases. Germline CDR1 SGHVS, CDR2 FNYEAQ. This CDR3 contains 14 residues. V lost 3 bases to trimming and J lost 3 bases; unmatched junction nucleotides: 5. The CDR3 DNA sequence: TGTGCCAGCAGCTTGAGGGGGCGAAACTACGAGCAGTACTTC. It translates to CASSLRGRNYEQYF. The full variable domain, completed using reference TRBV7-6 and TRBJ2-7, is GAGVSQSPRYKVTKRGQDVALRCDPISGHVSLYWYRQALGQGPEFLTYFNYEAQQDKSGLPNDRFSAERPEGSISTLTIQRTEQRDSAMYRCASSLRGRNYEQYFGPGTRLTVT.

The chain has TRBV10-3 and TRBJ1-1; D uncertain. Germline V gene data show CDR1 as ENHRY and CDR2 as SYGVKD. Trimming took off 2 bases at V and 8 bases at J, with 6 bases between the two ends. The CDR3 length is 11 residues. CDR3 residues: CAISEGQEAFF. DNA of the CDR3: TGTGCCATCAGTGAGGGGCAGGAAGCTTTCTTT.

This clone was observed a few times. This chain uses TRBV7-9 with TRBJ2-3; 10 nucleotides match TRBD2. Germline CDR1 and CDR2: SEHNR and FQNEAQ (reference sequence). J gave up 6 bases and V 4 bases, and 4 bases lay outside the gene matches. There are 14 residues in the CDR3. The CDR3 DNA reads TGTGCCAGCAGCTCTAGCGGGGGCGCCGATACGCAGTATTTT. Amino acid sequence: CASSSSGGADTQYF.

The sample holds a few counts of this clone. The rearrangement uses TRBV19 and TRBJ1-1; D call uncertain. This CDR3 is 12 amino acids long. Trimming stripped 5 bases from V and 2 bases from J, with 6 bases between. Germline V lookup: CDR1 LNHDA, CDR2 SQIVND (reference sequence). As DNA, the CDR3 is TGTGCCAGTAGTGCGTACAACACTGAAGCTTTCTTT. Residues: CASSAYNTEAFF.

The chain employs TRBV6-5 and TRBJ2-1; 9 positions agree with TRBD2. The CDR3 is made up of 15 amino acids. The V gene end was trimmed by 5 bases and the J gene end by 3 bases; junction bases not matched to a gene: 5. Germline V gives CDR1 MNHEY, CDR2 SVGAGI. Written as DNA, the CDR3 is TGTGCCAGCAGTCCAGCGGGAGGCGTCTACAATGAGCAGTTCTTC. It is translated as CASSPAGGVYNEQFF.

This clone was seen a few times. The genes are TRBV7-9 and TRBJ2-1; no definite D call. Between the trimmed V and J ends, which lost 2 bases and 6 bases, there was a span of 5 bases. This CDR3 region has 12 residues. Germline V gives CDR1 SEHNR, CDR2 FQNEAQ (reference sequence). CDR3 sequence: CASSLLVNEQFF. Here the CDR3 DNA reads TGTGCCAGCAGCTTACTAGTCAATGAGCAGTTCTTC.

This CDR3 is CASSLVPGGYEQYF. Written as DNA, the CDR3 is TGTGCCAGCAGCTTGGTCCCAGGGGGCTACGAGCAGTACTTC. The chain recombines TRBV5-4 with TRBJ2-7; TRBD1 matches 7 bases. Germline CDR1 is SGHNT and CDR2 is YYREEE (reference sequence). The CDR3 runs 14 residues. With 0 bases clipped from V and 3 bases from J, the junction kept 3 bases outside the gene matches.

The chain has TRBV7-9 and TRBJ2-2; no reliable D call. The V gene's germline CDR1 is SEHNR and CDR2 FQNEAQ (reference sequence). The V end lost 4 bases, the J end lost 1 base, and 1 base lay between the germline ends. The CDR3 extends over 12 amino acids. The CDR3 sequence is CASSWNTGELFF. The CDR3 nucleotides are TGTGCCAGCAGCTGGAACACCGGGGAGCTGTTTTTT.

This clone occurred once. The chain is built from TRBV13 and TRBJ2-2; a possible D gene is TRBD2 (5 bases). This CDR3 region has 17 residues. Germline CDR1 reads PRHDT; CDR2 reads FYEKMQ (reference sequence). Between the trimmed V and J ends, which lost 6 bases and 2 bases, there was a span of 19 bases. The CDR3 loop reads CASRPSAAVGNTGELFF. The CDR3 DNA reads TGTGCCAGCAGACCCTCGGCAGCGGTCGGTAACACCGGGGAGCTGTTTTTT.

The chain uses TRBV6-9 and TRBJ1-6; D might be TRBD1 (5 bases). V shed 5 bases and J shed 7 bases, with 30 bases lying between them. Germline lookup yields CDR1 MNHGY and CDR2 SVAAGI. The CDR3 is made up of 20 amino acids. The CDR3 here is CASSPSNHRGDSVRNSPLHF. CDR3 bases: TGTGCCAGCAGTCCATCTAACCATAGGGGAGACTCGGTGCGGAATTCACCCCTCCACTTT.

V and J are TRBV7-3 and TRBJ1-1, with no clear D. Germline V gene sequence: CDR1 SGHTA, CDR2 FQGTGA. V shed 1 base and J shed 7 bases, with 10 bases lying between them. This CDR3 comprises 13 residues. In nucleotides, the CDR3 is TGTGCCAGCAGCTTAATCGAGGGTTTTGAAGCTTTCTTT. Translation gives CASSLIEGFEAFF.

The chain links TRBV11-2 to TRBJ1-3, with D unresolved. The germline V gene has CDR1 SGHAT and CDR2 FQNNGV. The CDR3 spans 15 residues. V shed 6 bases and J shed 0 bases, with 12 bases lying between them. The CDR3 bases are TGTGCCAGCAGTCCCGGGATTACCTCTGGAAACACCATATATTTT. This translates into CASSPGITSGNTIYF.

The chain joins TRBV6-5 to TRBJ2-1, with D possibly called TRBD1 or TRBD2 (5 bases each). Germline V gene sequence: CDR1 MNHEY, CDR2 SVGAGI. The CDR3 runs to 15 residues. Deletions cut 0 bases from V and 4 bases from J, with 10 bases between. Here the CDR3 reads CASSYSGGSYNEQFF. CDR3 bases: TGTGCCAGCAGTTACTCTGGGGGAAGTTACAATGAGCAGTTCTTC.

J is TRBJ1-1 and V is TRBV7-9, with D unclear. CDR3 length: 15 residues. V lost 0 bases and J 7 bases, leaving 15 bases between the germline ends. CDR1 is SEHNR and CDR2 is FQNEAQ in the germline V gene (reference sequence). The CDR3 reads CASSLASWETIEAFF. DNA of the CDR3: TGTGCCAGCAGCTTAGCGTCCTGGGAGACGATTGAAGCTTTCTTT.

The V call is TRBV27, the J call TRBJ1-1; a weak D match, TRBD1 (5 bases). The CDR3 covers 15 residues. V was trimmed by 3 bases and J by 1 base, leaving 12 bases between them. Germline lookup yields CDR1 MNHEY and CDR2 SMNVEV (reference sequence). In DNA form, the CDR3 reads TGTGCCAGCAGTTTCATTGGGGGTACGAACACTGAAGCTTTCTTT. Amino acids: CASSFIGGTNTEAFF.